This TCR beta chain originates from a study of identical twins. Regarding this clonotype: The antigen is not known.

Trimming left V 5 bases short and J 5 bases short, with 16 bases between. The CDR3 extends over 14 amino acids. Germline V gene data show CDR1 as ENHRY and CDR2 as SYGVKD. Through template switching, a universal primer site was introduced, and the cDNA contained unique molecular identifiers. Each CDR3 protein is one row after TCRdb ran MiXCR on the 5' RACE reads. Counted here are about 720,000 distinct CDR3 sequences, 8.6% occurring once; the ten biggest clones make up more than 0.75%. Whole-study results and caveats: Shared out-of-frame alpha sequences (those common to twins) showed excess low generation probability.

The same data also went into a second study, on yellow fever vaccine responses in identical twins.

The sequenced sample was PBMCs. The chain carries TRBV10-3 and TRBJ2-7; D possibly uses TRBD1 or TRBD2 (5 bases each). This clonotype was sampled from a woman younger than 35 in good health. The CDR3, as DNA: TGTGCCATCAGTACAAACCCGGGGCCGCACGAGCAGTACTTC. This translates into CAISTNPGPHEQYF.